This TCR beta chain was recorded in a study of blood T cells in healthy people across ages. This clonotype was observed many times. Its cognate antigen is unknown. The sample, around 10 milliliters of peripheral blood, was drawn from each donor. For the second PCR, which ran for about 6 to 11 cycles, a sample-barcoded 5' primer and a J-beta primer mix were used. Every sample returned 2.5 million or more CDR3-containing paired-end reads. Each CDR3 protein gets one entry after TCRdb re-called the 5' RACE reads with MiXCR. The sample carries 720,000 or so distinct CDR3 sequences, around 38% recorded once. Study-level findings and limits: Naive T cell percentage strongly correlated with TCR beta diversity. A conclusive naive versus antigen-experienced comparison was prevented by the unsorted PBMCs.

The origin of this receptor is a man older than 75 in good health. The sequencing input was blood.

CDR3 DNA sequence: TGTGCCAGCAGTCGGACAGAAGTCCCCACCTACGAGCAGTACTTC. Translated: CASSRTEVPTYEQYF. The chain combines TRBV2 with TRBJ2-7, with a weak D call TRBD1 (6 bases). V was trimmed by 5 bases and J by 2 bases, leaving 16 bases between them. CDR3 size: 15 residues. Germline CDR1 SNHLY, CDR2 FYNNEI.